This paragraph reports one T cell receptor (beta chain). Assay used: immunoSEQ multiplex PCR; TCRdb lists only in-frame clones, some missing. Among about 94,000 clones listed, approximately 87% were seen once. The data were obtained in a study of blood T cell repertoires in COVID-19. Background on the study: Nucleic acid was either cDNA or gDNA, and it came from T cells, B-cell-depleted T cells, or PBMCs.

Looked up from germline, CDR1 is SNHLY and CDR2 is FYNNEI. This CDR3 contains 13 residues. Trimming took 5 bases from V and 6 from J, leaving 13 bases between them. The chain couples TRBV2 to TRBJ2-5, with a weak D call TRBD2 (7 bases). The material sequenced was peripheral blood. This TCR came from a human donor with acute or convalescent COVID-19. The donor label of this sample is uncertain. CDR3: CASSLWGGQTQYF. The CDR3 DNA reads as TGTGCCAGCAGTCTTTGGGGGGGGCAGACCCAGTACTTC.